The next 27 T cell receptor beta chains were all read from a single sample in a study of T cells in Graves' hyperthyroidism and ophthalmopathy. From RNA transcripts, TCR beta CDR3 regions were amplified. Researchers ran a first-round RT-PCR on the TCR CDR3 using the HTBI primer set. In TCRdb, the multiplex PCR reads were re-called with MiXCR into one record per CDR3 protein. Of fewer than 850,000 distinct CDR3 sequences in the sample, roughly 17% were seen once. The sample consisted of blood. The receptors stem from a man aged 50 to 60 with Graves' hyperthyroidism.

V gene TRBV19 combines with J gene TRBJ1-2; no firm D call. Trimming removed 7 bases from V and 5 bases from J, with 14 bases in between. The V gene's germline CDR1 is LNHDA and CDR2 SQIVND (reference sequence). The CDR3 covers 13 residues. The CDR3 DNA is TGTGCCAGTATCGGAACCATCCGTTATGGCTACACCTTC. Its protein product is CASIGTIRYGYTF.

The chain is built from TRBV19 and TRBJ1-1; D possibly corresponds to TRBD1 (6 bases). The ends were cut back, 6 bases at V and 6 bases at J, with 23 bases in the middle. Germline V gene sequence: CDR1 LNHDA, CDR2 SQIVND (reference sequence). This CDR3 region has 16 residues. This chain's CDR3 is CASRWYREGGEPEAFF. The CDR3 DNA reads as TGTGCCAGTAGATGGTACAGGGAGGGAGGGGAGCCTGAAGCTTTCTTT.

This clonotype was seen many times. The chain links TRBV28 to TRBJ1-1; D possibly corresponds to TRBD1 (6 bases). Germline V CDR1 and CDR2: MDHEN, SYDVKM. The V end was cut by 8 bases, the J end by 1 base, with 17 bases between. This CDR3 is built from 15 residues. In DNA form, the CDR3 reads TGTGCCAGCCCTTCCTCGCAGGGGTCGAACACTGAAGCTTTCTTT. Encoded protein: CASPSSQGSNTEAFF.

The chain uses TRBV6-1 and TRBJ2-3; the D gene could be TRBD1 or TRBD2 (7 bases each). Trimming stripped 11 bases from V and 4 bases from J, with 13 bases between. Germline V gene lookup returns CDR1 MNHNS and CDR2 SASEGT. The CDR3 length is 12 residues. In DNA form, the CDR3 reads TGTGCCGTCAGGGGGGGTCCAGATACGCAGTATTTT. It specifies CAVRGGPDTQYF.

This clonotype has at least ten counts. The chain recombines TRBV2 with TRBJ2-7; 7 positions match TRBD1. This CDR3 has 14 amino acids. The germline V gene has CDR1 SNHLY and CDR2 FYNNEI. V shed 7 bases, J shed 1 base, and the junction held 7 bases outside the gene matches. CDR3 DNA: TGTGCCAGCACTCCCGGGACAGTTTCCTACGAGCAGTACTTC. Protein: CASTPGTVSYEQYF.

This clonotype was detected a few times. The rearrangement links TRBV12-3 or TRBV12-4 to TRBJ2-3; D is ambiguous. V lost 3 bases to trimming and J lost 4 bases, with 8 bases between them. The CDR3 consists of 13 residues. In DNA form, the CDR3 reads TGTGCCAGCAGTTTGTCTCTCCCAGATACGCAGTATTTT. Translated: CASSLSLPDTQYF.

In this sample, this clonotype turned up a few times. V and J are TRBV18 and TRBJ1-4; D might be TRBD1 (5 bases). The CDR3 has 14 amino acids. CDR1 is KGHSH and CDR2 is LQKENI in the germline V gene. Deletions cut 3 bases from V and 5 bases from J, with 10 bases between. The CDR3 is CASSPGRDNEKLFF. For the CDR3, the DNA is TGTGCCAGCTCACCTGGCCGGGACAATGAAAAACTGTTTTTT.

The chain carries TRBV6-1 and TRBJ2-7; 7 bases agree with TRBD1. This CDR3 region has 15 residues. Germline values: CDR1 MNHNS, CDR2 SASEGT. Trimming took 7 bases from V and 0 from J; bases not matched to a gene: 9. The CDR3 nucleotides read TGTGCCAGCAAGACAGGGACCCTCCTCTCCTACGAGCAGTACTTC. This sequence encodes CASKTGTLLSYEQYF.

In this sample, this clonotype turned up a few times. V gene TRBV9 combines with J gene TRBJ2-7, with TRBD2 matching over 14 bases. J gave up 5 bases and V 4 bases, and 8 bases lay outside the gene matches. The CDR3 is 16 residues long. Germline values: CDR1 SGDLS, CDR2 YYNGEE. The chain's CDR3 is CASSKTSGRAFHEQYF. The CDR3 DNA follows: TGTGCCAGCAGCAAGACTAGCGGGAGGGCCTTCCACGAGCAGTACTTC.

This chain links TRBV20-1 with TRBJ1-2, with TRBD1 matching over 7 bases. V shed 6 bases and J 5 bases; nucleotides not matched to a gene: 15. This CDR3 is 15 amino acids long. Germline CDR1 is DFQATT and CDR2 is SNEGSKA (reference sequence). The CDR3 coding sequence is TGCAGTGCGATGTACAGGGGCGCGACGGGGTATGGCTACACCTTC. Residues: CSAMYRGATGYGYTF.

The rearrangement joins TRBV9 to TRBJ2-1; D may be TRBD1 or TRBD2 (6 bases each). CDR1 and CDR2 (germline): SGDLS, YYNGEE. The CDR3 has 15 amino acids. V shed 4 bases and J shed 9 bases, with 20 bases lying between them. CDR3 region: CASSPPRGELAEQFF. Here the CDR3 DNA reads TGTGCCAGCAGCCCTCCGAGGGGGGAGCTGGCTGAGCAGTTCTTC.

The chain uses TRBV6-1 and TRBJ1-4; D possibly corresponds to TRBD1 (5 bases). The CDR3 totals 15 residues. The germline CDR1 and CDR2 sequences are MNHNS and SASEGT. The ends were cut back, 2 bases at V and 8 bases at J, with 15 bases in the middle. CDR3 residues: CASSELPQGGEKLFF. CDR3 DNA sequence: TGTGCCAGCAGTGAACTTCCGCAGGGAGGCGAAAAACTGTTTTTT.

This clonotype was found a few times. This sequence may be a read error, since a much larger clone differs from it by one base. The CDR3 DNA reads TGTGCCAGCAAGATCGGTTCGGGCGCTGAAGCTTTCTTT. This codes for CASKIGSGAEAFF. The V and J genes are TRBV28 and TRBJ1-1; D is ambiguous. V lost 7 bases to trimming and J lost 6 bases, with 15 bases between them. The CDR3 totals 13 residues. Germline CDR1 is MDHEN and CDR2 is SYDVKM.

Ten or more counts support this clonotype. The DNA of the CDR3 is TGTGCCAGTTATCCGGGACAGGGGAACAATCAGCCCCAGCATTTT. This sequence encodes CASYPGQGNNQPQHF. The J gene is TRBJ1-5, the V gene TRBV19, with 10 bases identical to TRBD1. J lost 3 bases, V lost 8 bases, and 7 bases had no gene match. Per germline, CDR1 LNHDA and CDR2 SQIVND (reference sequence). The CDR3 is made up of 15 amino acids. The full variable domain, its missing parts supplied by reference TRBV19 and TRBJ1-5, is DGGITQSPKYLFRKEGQNVTLSCEQNLNHDAMYWYRQDPGQGLRLIYYSQIVNDFQKGDIAEGYSVSREKKESFPLTVTSAQKNPTAFYLCASYPGQGNNQPQHFGDGTRLSIL.

This clonotype was recorded at least ten times. The V call is TRBV24-1, the J call TRBJ2-5, with unresolved D. Trimming shortened V by 0 bases and J by 12 bases, and 10 bases separated the two germline ends. The CDR3 is made up of 12 amino acids. Germline CDR1 KGHDR, CDR2 SFDVKD. CDR3: CATSDLGEPKYF. CDR3 in DNA: TGTGCCACCAGTGATTTGGGGGAACCTAAGTACTTC.

This clonotype was counted at least ten times. The chain couples TRBV6-2 or TRBV6-3 to TRBJ1-4; D gene ambiguous. This CDR3 is built from 15 residues. Germline CDR1 MNHEY, CDR2 SVGEGT. The ends were cut back, 6 bases at V and 8 bases at J, with 19 bases in the middle. In DNA form, the CDR3 reads TGTGCCAGCAGACCGCCGGACGCTGCTAGAGAAAAACTGTTTTTT. Its protein product is CASRPPDAAREKLFF.

Details on this clonotype: A junction end diverges from the germline sequence, so it may reflect a read error. The chain employs TRBV20-1 and TRBJ1-4, with D possibly being TRBD1 (5 bases). The CDR3 contains 13 residues. Germline V gives CDR1 DFQATT, CDR2 SNEGSKA (reference sequence). The CDR3 DNA is TGCAGTGCCAGAGACAGCGCACAGGAAAAACTGTTTTTT. Translating it yields CSARDSAQEKLFF.

This clonotype was counted ten times or more. This chain connects TRBV5-5 to TRBJ2-5; no clear D gene. The CDR3 runs 16 residues. In germline, CDR1 is SGHKS, CDR2 YYEKEE (reference sequence). Trimming stripped 0 bases from V and 0 bases from J, with 12 bases between. DNA for the CDR3: TGTGCCAGCAGCTTGGAGGCAGCCCAGTACCAAGAGACCCAGTACTTC. Translation: CASSLEAAQYQETQYF.

This clonotype was found many times. This sequence joins TRBV10-3 and TRBJ2-3; D unclear. Germline-derived CDR1 and CDR2 are ENHRY and SYGVKD. V dropped 7 bases and J dropped 0 bases, with 8 bases sitting between them. This CDR3 has 13 amino acids. CDR3 protein: CAIKGRSTDTQYF. CDR3 in DNA: TGTGCCATCAAAGGACGGAGCACAGATACGCAGTATTTT.

This clonotype has a count of ten or more. This chain connects TRBV27 to TRBJ2-7; the match to TRBD2 covers 10 bases. CDR1 MNHEY and CDR2 SMNVEV come from the germline V gene (reference sequence). The CDR3 consists of 17 residues. J gave up 2 bases and V 5 bases, and 12 bases lay outside the gene matches. The CDR3 nucleotides are TGTGCCAGCAGTCAAACTCTTGGACTAGCGGCCGCCTACGAGCAGTACTTC. It yields the protein CASSQTLGLAAAYEQYF.

This clonotype was recorded at least ten times. This chain uses TRBV27 with TRBJ1-6, with D possibly TRBD1 on 5 matching bases. The CDR3 runs 14 residues. V was pared by 2 bases and J by 9 bases, with 11 bases between. The germline V gene has CDR1 MNHEY and CDR2 SMNVEV (reference sequence). CDR3 protein: CASSLDLGRSPLHF. As DNA, the CDR3 is TGTGCCAGCAGTTTAGATCTGGGACGTTCACCCCTCCACTTT.

This clonotype came up many times. The chain couples TRBV28 to TRBJ2-7; D ambiguous. V gave up 5 bases and J gave up 4 bases, with 9 bases separating them. CDR3 length equals 12 residues. From germline, CDR1 is MDHEN and CDR2 SYDVKM. The CDR3 loop reads CASSPRDYEQYF. CDR3 in DNA: TGTGCCAGCAGTCCACGTGATTACGAGCAGTACTTC.

This sequence joins TRBV4-1 and TRBJ2-7; either TRBD1 or TRBD2 may supply D (5 bases each). CDR1 and CDR2 from the germline V gene are MGHRA and YSYEKL. This CDR3 comprises 14 residues. Deletions cut 4 bases from V and 4 bases from J, with 14 bases between. DNA for the CDR3: TGCGCCAGCAGCCCCACCGGGACGAATTACGAGCAGTACTTC. This codes for CASSPTGTNYEQYF.

The rearrangement uses TRBV11-3 and TRBJ1-5; D call uncertain. Germline V gene data show CDR1 as SGHNT and CDR2 as YENEEA. The CDR3 extends over 11 amino acids. Trimming took 3 bases from V and 6 from J, leaving 3 bases between them. CDR3 sequence (DNA): TGTGCCAGCAGCTTTTCTCAGCCCCAGCATTTT. Its translation: CASSFSQPQHF.

This clonotype has at least ten counts. V usage is TRBV5-1 and J usage is TRBJ1-1; no reliable D call. The length of the CDR3 is 13 residues. Looked up from germline, CDR1 is SGHRS and CDR2 is YFSETQ. V was trimmed by 0 bases and J by 7 bases, leaving 10 bases between them. CDR3: CASSLGHSDEAFF. As DNA, the CDR3 is TGCGCCAGCAGCTTGGGACATTCGGATGAAGCTTTCTTT.

This clonotype was observed a few times. The V gene is TRBV11-1, the J gene TRBJ2-6, with 9 nucleotides matching TRBD1. V was clipped by 5 bases and J by 1 base; unmatched bases: 6. The germline V gene has CDR1 SGHAT and CDR2 FQDESV (reference sequence). The CDR3 totals 17 residues. In DNA, the CDR3 is TGTGCCAGCAGCCGGGACAGGGATAGGTCTGGGGCCAACGTCCTGACTTTC. Translated: CASSRDRDRSGANVLTF.

There are many counts of this clonotype. V is TRBV27 and J is TRBJ1-4, with TRBD1 identical over 10 bases. J was trimmed by 4 bases and V by 5 bases; bases with no gene match: 7. The germline gives CDR1 MNHEY, CDR2 SMNVEV (reference sequence). The CDR3 is 16 amino acids. Here the CDR3 reads CASSPTGGYLNEKLFF. The CDR3 region has the DNA TGTGCCAGCAGTCCGACAGGGGGCTACCTTAATGAAAAACTGTTTTTT.